One and the same sample provided the 2 T cell receptor beta chains below, sequenced in a study of T cell responses to AZD1222 COVID-19 vaccine. Method: immunoSEQ multiplex PCR; TCRdb's copy keeps in-frame clones and lacks some. The sample comprises 97,000 or so clones, approximately 81% of which are singletons, and approximately 15% rests with the top ten. The sample consisted of peripheral blood, taken on day 0 of AZD1222 vaccination. These receptors all stem from an adult in good health.

A word on this clone: A junction boundary mismatches the germline segment, possibly from a read error. J is TRBJ1-5 and V is TRBV30, with D possibly matching TRBD1 (6 bases). This CDR3 is 15 amino acids long. Per the germline V gene, CDR1 is GTSNPN and CDR2 is SVGIG (reference sequence). The CDR3 region is CAWSVQGVSNQPQHF. CDR3 bases: TGTGCTTGGAGTGTACAGGGAGTTAGCAATCAGCCCCAGCATTTT. Full variable domain (rest looked up from reference TRBV30 and TRBJ1-5): SQTIHQWPATLVQPVGSPLSLECTVEGTSNPNLYWYRQAAGRGLQLLFYSVGIGQISSEVPQNLSASRPQDRQFILSSKKLLLSDSGFYLCAWSVQGVSNQPQHFGDGTRLSIL.

This clone was recorded once. The chain links TRBV7-9 to TRBJ2-7; 10 bases are shared with TRBD1. This CDR3 has 15 amino acids. Germline trimming cut 5 bases from V and 3 bases from J; bases unmatched to any gene: 7. Germline V gives CDR1 SEHNR, CDR2 FQNEAQ (reference sequence). CDR3: CASSLTGGAGYEQYF. The CDR3 DNA follows: TGTGCCAGCAGCCTGACAGGGGGCGCAGGCTACGAGCAGTACTTC.